The rows below give T cell receptor beta chains drawn from one sample of a study of blood T cell repertoires in COVID-19. TCRdb's table, derived via immunoSEQ multiplex PCR, lists solely in-frame clones and lacks some. The sample lists 95,000 to 110,000 clones, roughly 90% occurring once. The source material was peripheral blood. The receptors here all came from a woman between 55 and 75 years old with acute or convalescent COVID-19. The CDR3 runs from the conserved cysteine through the conserved F or W. D genes are given only for firm matches. A clone size is listed for some rows: how often the clone was seen (once, few, many), or a class if it is expanded.

d_gene	v_gene	abundance	j_gene	CDR3nt	CDR3aa
.	TRBV5-1	.	TRBJ2-3	TGCGCCAGCAGTCCGGGGGGCGCAGATACGCAGTATTTT	CASSPGGADTQYF
.	TRBV30	.	TRBJ1-2	TGTGCCTGGAGTCACCTTAGGGGGGGAAACTATGGCTACACCTTC	CAWSHLRGGNYGYTF
TRBD2	TRBV19	.	TRBJ2-3	TGTGCCAGTAGTGGGGGGGGATCTGATACGCAGTATTTT	CASSGGGSDTQYF
.	TRBV13	few	TRBJ1-4	TGTGCCAGCAGCCGGCGGGCGACAACTAATGAAAAACTGTTTTTT	CASSRRATTNEKLFF
.	TRBV6-5	.	TRBJ2-1	TGTGCCAGCAGTCCCCGACTGAGCTCCTACAATGAGCAGTTCTTC	CASSPRLSSYNEQFF
.	TRBV12-3/TRBV12-4	.	TRBJ1-2	TGTGCCAGCAGTCCAGGGGCTGGGGGTGGCTACACCTTC	CASSPGAGGGYTF
TRBD1	TRBV5-1	.	TRBJ1-2	TGCGCCAGCAGCCCGGGACAGGACAACTATGGCTACACCTTC	CASSPGQDNYGYTF
.	TRBV24-1	.	TRBJ2-2	TGTGCCACCAGTCGTGCAGGTGGTACCGGGGAGCTGTTTTTT	CATSRAGGTGELFF
TRBD1	TRBV15	.	TRBJ1-1	TGTGCCACCAGCAGCATAGGACAGGGGGGCACTGAAGCTTTCTTT	CATSSIGQGGTEAFF
.	TRBV19	.	TRBJ1-1	TGTGCCAGTAAAAAGACGGGGACTGAAGCTTTCTTT	CASKKTGTEAFF
.	TRBV20-1	.	TRBJ2-2	TGCAGTGCTAGTCCAGCGGGTTCAACCGGGGAGCTGTTTTTT	CSASPAGSTGELFF
.	TRBV15	.	TRBJ1-2	TGTGCCACCAGCAGAGGGGGAGGAGCATACGGCTACACCTTC	CATSRGGGAYGYTF
.	TRBV6-5	.	TRBJ1-4	TGTGCCAGCGGCCCTTATTCGGAAAAACTGTTTTTT	CASGPYSEKLFF
TRBD1	TRBV19	.	TRBJ1-3	TGTGCCAGCGAGGACAGGGGAGGTGGAAACACCATATATTTT	CASEDRGGGNTIYF
.	TRBV6-5	.	TRBJ1-6	TGTGCCAGCAGTTACAACGGGATTGGAAATTCACCCCTCCACTTT	CASSYNGIGNSPLHF
.	TRBV19	.	TRBJ1-5	TGTGCCAGTAGTATGGACAGCTATAGCAATCAGCCCCAGCATTTT	CASSMDSYSNQPQHF
.	TRBV5-1	.	TRBJ1-1	TGCGCCAGCAGCTTGGCCGGGGGAGGGACTGAAGCTTTCTTT	CASSLAGGGTEAFF
.	TRBV6-6	.	TRBJ2-3	TGTGCCAGCACTCGGCTAGTGGTTAGCGTCCGCGGCACAGATACGCAGTATTTT	CASTRLVVSVRGTDTQYF
.	TRBV28	once	TRBJ1-1	TGTGCCAGCAGTTTATGGGGGCGCCCCACTGAAGCTTTCTTT	CASSLWGRPTEAFF